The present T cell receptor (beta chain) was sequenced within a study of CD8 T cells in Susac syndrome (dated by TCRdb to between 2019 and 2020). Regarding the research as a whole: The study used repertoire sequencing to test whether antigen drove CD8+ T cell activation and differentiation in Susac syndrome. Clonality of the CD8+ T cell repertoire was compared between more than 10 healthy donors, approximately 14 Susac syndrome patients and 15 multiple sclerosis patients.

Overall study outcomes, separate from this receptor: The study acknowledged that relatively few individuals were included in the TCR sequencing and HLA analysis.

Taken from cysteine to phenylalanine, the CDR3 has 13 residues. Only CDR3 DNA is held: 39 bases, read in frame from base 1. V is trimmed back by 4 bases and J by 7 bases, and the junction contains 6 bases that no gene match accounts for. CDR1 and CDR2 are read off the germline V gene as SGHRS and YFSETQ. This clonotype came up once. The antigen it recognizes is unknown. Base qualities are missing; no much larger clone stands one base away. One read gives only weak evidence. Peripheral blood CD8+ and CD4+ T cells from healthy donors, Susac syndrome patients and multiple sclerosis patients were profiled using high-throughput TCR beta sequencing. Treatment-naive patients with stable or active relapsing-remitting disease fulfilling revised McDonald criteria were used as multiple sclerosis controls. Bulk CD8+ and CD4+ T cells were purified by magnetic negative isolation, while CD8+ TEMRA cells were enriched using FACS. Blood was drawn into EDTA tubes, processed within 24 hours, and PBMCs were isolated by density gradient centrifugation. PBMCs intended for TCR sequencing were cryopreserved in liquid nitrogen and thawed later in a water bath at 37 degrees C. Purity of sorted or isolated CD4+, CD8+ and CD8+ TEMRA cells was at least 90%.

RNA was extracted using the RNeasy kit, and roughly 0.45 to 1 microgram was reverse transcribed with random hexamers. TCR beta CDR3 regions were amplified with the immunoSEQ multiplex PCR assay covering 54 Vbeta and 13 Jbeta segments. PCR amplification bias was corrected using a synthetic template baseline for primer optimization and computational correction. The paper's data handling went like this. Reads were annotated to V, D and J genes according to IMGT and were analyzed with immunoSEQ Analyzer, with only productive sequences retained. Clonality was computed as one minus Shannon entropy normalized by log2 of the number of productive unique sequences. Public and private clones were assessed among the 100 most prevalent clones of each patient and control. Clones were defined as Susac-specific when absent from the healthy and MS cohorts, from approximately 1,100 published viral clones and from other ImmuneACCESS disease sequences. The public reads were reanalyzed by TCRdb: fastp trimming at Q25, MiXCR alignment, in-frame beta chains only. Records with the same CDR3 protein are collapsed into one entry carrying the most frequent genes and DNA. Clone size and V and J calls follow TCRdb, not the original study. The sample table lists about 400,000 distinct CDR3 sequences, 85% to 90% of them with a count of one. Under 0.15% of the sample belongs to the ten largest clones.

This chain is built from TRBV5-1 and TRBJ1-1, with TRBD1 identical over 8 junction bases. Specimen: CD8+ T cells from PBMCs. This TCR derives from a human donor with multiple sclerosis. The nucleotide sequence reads TGCGCCAGCAGCACGGGACAGGAGAATGAAGCTTTCTTT. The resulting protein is CASSTGQENEAFF.